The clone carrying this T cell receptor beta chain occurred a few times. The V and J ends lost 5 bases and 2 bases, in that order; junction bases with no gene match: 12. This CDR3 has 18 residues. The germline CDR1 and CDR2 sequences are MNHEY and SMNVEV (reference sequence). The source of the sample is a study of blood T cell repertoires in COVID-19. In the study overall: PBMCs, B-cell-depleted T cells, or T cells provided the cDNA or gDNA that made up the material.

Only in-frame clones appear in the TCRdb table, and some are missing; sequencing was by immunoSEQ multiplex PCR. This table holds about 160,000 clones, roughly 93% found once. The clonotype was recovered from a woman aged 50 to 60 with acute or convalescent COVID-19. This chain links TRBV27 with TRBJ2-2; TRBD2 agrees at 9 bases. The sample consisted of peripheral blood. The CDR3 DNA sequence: TGTGCCAGCAGTGCAACCCGTCTAGCGGGGTTAAACACCGGGGAGCTGTTTTTT. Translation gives CASSATRLAGLNTGELFF.